This record looks at one TCR beta chain sequence and its context. The antigen is unknown. The input was around 0.5 ug total RNA; TCR beta cDNA was made from it with a constant-region primer. Three nested multiplex PCR rounds, a slightly modified ARM-PCR, produced the libraries for TCR beta. The first two PCR rounds used TRBV1-TRBV30 primers with a Cbeta primer, roughly 10 cycles each. MiXCR was run by TCRdb on the multiplex PCR reads, yielding one entry per CDR3 protein. The profile covers 20,000 or so distinct CDR3 sequences, with around 80% appearing a single time and under 40% taken by the ten largest. This sample is part of a study of tumor-infiltrating lymphocytes in primary liver carcinoma. Study results and caveats: Blood's top-250-clone fraction was significantly lower than that of tumors (p = 0.039). Researchers report that only about 8-25% of top clones turned up in all five tumor regions.

The V end lost 9 bases, the J end lost 6 bases, and 21 bases lay between the germline ends. Germline loops: CDR1 LGHNA, CDR2 YNFKEQ. CDR3 length equals 14 residues. Starting material for RNA and DNA co-extraction consisted of roughly 19-34 mg of unsorted bulk tissue. Every tumor was sampled at five separate regions. The sample was liver tumor tissue from sampling region 2. Noted subset: tumor region T2, inferior pole. The clonotype comes from a woman aged 25 to 45 with primary liver carcinoma and hepatitis B virus infection. The gene calls are TRBV4-2 and TRBJ2-7; D is unresolved. This chain's CDR3 is CASSLGPYLFEQYF. The CDR3 nucleotides are TGTGCCAGTAGCTTAGGGCCCTATCTCTTCGAGCAGTACTTC.